This TCR beta chain was recorded in a study of cytomegalovirus exposure and HLA in healthy donors. Across the whole study: Earlier results showed approximately 110 million unique TCR beta sequences derived from roughly 180 million T cells.

Germline V gene sequence: CDR1 SGHTS, CDR2 YDEGEE. V lost 4 bases, J lost 5 bases, and 15 bases lay in between. This CDR3 spans 14 amino acids. In the PCR, 60 Vbeta and 13 Jbeta primers were used. Some clones are missing from TCRdb's copy, which holds only in-frame ones; the method was immunoSEQ multiplex PCR. Altogether about 210,000 clones are present, approximately 80% being singletons, with the ten largest covering roughly 15%. As to this clone: Its specificity is unknown.

Notes on the study in general: A later analysis by the authors found several of the most significant clusters apparently linked to common viral pathogens.

The receptor was derived from a woman aged 30 to 39 in good health and CMV-seropositive. The rearrangement joins TRBV5-8 to TRBJ2-5, with D perhaps TRBD2 (5 bases). Sequencing was done on a sample of PBMCs. For the CDR3, the DNA is TGTGCCAGCAGCCCCCCGGACTCACGGGAGACCCAGTACTTC. Translation: CASSPPDSRETQYF.